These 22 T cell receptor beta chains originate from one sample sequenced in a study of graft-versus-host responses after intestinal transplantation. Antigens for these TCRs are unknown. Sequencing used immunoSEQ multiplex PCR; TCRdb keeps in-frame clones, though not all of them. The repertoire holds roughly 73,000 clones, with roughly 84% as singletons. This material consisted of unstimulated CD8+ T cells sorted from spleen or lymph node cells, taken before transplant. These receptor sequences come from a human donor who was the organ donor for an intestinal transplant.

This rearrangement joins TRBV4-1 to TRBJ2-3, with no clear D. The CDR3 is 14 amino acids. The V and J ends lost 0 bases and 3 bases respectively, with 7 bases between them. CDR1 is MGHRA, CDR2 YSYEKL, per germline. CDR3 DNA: TGCGCCAGCAGCCAAGATAGCCGAACAGATACGCAGTATTTT. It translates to CASSQDSRTDTQYF.

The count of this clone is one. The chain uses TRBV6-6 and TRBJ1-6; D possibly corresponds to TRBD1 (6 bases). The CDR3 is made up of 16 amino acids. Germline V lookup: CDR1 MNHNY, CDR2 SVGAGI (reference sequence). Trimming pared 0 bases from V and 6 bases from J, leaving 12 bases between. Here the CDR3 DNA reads TGTGCCAGCAGTTACTCGTCAACAGGGCCTAATTCACCCCTCCACTTT. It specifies CASSYSSTGPNSPLHF.

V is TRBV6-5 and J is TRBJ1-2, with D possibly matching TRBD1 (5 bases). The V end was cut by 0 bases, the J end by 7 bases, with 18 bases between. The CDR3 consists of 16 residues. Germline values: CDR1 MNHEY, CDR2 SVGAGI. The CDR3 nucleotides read TGTGCCAGCAGTTACTCCAAACGGGGCGTAAATGGTGGCTACACCTTC. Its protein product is CASSYSKRGVNGGYTF.

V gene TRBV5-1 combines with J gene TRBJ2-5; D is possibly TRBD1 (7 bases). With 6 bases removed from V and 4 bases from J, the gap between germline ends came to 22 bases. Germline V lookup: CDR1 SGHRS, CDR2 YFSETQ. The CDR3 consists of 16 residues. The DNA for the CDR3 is TGCGCCAGCACCCTCTTCCAGGGGGGAGCGGGAGAGACCCAGTACTTC. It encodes CASTLFQGGAGETQYF.

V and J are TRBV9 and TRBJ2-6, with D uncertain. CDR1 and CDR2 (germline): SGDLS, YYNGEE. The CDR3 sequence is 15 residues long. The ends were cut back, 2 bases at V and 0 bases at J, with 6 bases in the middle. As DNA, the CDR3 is TGTGCCAGCAGCGTCGAGTACTCTGGGGCCAACGTCCTGACTTTC. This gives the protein CASSVEYSGANVLTF.

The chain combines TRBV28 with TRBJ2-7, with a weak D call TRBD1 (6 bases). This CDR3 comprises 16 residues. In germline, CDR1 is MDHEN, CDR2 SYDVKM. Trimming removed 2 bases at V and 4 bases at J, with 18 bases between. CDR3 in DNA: TGTGCCAGCAGTTTACAAGGACAGTATTGGAGGTACGAGCAGTACTTC. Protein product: CASSLQGQYWRYEQYF.

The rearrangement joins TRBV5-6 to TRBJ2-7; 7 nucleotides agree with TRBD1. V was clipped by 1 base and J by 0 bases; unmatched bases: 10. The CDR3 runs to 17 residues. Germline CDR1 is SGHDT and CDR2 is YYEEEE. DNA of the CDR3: TGTGCCAGCAGCTTGTTTTATACTTGGGACAGCTCCTACGAGCAGTACTTC. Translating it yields CASSLFYTWDSSYEQYF.

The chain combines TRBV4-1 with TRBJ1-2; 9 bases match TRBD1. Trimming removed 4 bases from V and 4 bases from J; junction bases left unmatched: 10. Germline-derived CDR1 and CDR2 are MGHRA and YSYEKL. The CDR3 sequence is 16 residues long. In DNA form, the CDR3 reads TGCGCCAGCAGCCGCCCGGGACAGGGTGTTTTCTATGGCTACACCTTC. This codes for CASSRPGQGVFYGYTF.

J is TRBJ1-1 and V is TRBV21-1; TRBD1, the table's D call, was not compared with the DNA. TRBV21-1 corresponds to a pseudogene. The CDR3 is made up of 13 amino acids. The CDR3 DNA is TGTGCCAGCTTAAAGGGCAGGGACACTGAAGCTTTCTTT. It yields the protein CASLKGRDTEAFF.

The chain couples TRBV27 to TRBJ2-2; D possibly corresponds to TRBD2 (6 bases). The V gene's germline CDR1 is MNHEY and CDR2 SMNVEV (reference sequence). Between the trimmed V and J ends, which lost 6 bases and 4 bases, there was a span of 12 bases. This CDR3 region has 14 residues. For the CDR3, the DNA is TGTGCCAGCAGATCCCTCGGGGGCACCGGGGAGCTGTTTTTT. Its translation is CASRSLGGTGELFF.

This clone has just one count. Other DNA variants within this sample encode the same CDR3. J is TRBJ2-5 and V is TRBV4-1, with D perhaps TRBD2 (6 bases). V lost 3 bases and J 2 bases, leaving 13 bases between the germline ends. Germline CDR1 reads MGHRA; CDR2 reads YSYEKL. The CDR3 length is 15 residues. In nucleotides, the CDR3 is TGCGCCAGCAGCCAGGAGGGGACCGGACAAGAGACCCAGTACTTC. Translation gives CASSQEGTGQETQYF.

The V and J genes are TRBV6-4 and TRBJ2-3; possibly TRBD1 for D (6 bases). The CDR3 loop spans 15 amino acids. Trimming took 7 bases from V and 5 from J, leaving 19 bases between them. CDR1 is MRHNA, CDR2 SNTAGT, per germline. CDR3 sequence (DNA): TGTGCCAGCACTACGAATGCTGGGGGCCTAGATACGCAGTATTTT. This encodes CASTTNAGGLDTQYF.

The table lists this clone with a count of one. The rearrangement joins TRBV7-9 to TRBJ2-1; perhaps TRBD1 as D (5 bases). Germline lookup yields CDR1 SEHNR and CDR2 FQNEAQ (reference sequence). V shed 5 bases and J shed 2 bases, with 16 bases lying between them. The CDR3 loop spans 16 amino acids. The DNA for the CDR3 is TGTGCCAGCAGCCCCTTTATGGGGCCCCCCTACAATGAGCAGTTCTTC. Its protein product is CASSPFMGPPYNEQFF.

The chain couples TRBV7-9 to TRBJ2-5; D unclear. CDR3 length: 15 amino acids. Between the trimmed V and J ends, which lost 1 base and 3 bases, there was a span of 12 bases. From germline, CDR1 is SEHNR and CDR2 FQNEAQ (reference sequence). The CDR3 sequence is CASSLVWEFEETQYF. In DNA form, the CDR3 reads TGTGCCAGCAGCTTAGTGTGGGAATTTGAAGAGACCCAGTACTTC. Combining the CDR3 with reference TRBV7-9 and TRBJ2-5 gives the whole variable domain DTGVSQNPRHKITKRGQNVTFRCDPISEHNRLYWYRQTLGQGPEFLTYFQNEAQLEKSRLLSDRFSAERPKGSFSTLEIQRTEQGDSAMYLCASSLVWEFEETQYFGPGTRLLVL.

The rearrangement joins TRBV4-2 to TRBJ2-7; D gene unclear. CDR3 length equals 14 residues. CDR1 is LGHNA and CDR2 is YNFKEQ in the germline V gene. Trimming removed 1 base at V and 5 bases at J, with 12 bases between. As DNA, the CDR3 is TGTGCCAGCAGCCAAGTGGTTTCCGGGCACGAGCAGTACTTC. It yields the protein CASSQVVSGHEQYF.

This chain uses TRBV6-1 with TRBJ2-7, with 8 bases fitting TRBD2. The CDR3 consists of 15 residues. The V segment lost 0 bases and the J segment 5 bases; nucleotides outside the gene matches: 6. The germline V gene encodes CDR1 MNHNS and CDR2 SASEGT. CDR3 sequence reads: CASSEAQSGGDEQYF. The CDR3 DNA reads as TGTGCCAGCAGTGAAGCGCAGTCCGGGGGGGACGAGCAGTACTTC.

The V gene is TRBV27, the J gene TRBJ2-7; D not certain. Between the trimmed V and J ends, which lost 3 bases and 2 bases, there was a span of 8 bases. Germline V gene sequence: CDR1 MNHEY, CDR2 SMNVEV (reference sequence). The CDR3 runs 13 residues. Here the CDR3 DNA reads TGTGCCAGCAGTTTTTCAGGAGCCTACGAGCAGTACTTC. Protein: CASSFSGAYEQYF.

CDR3 residues: CASSVQNRGFRFGGANVLTF. The CDR3 region has the DNA TGTGCCAGCAGTGTTCAGAACAGGGGTTTTAGGTTTGGTGGGGCCAACGTCCTGACTTTC. The chain carries TRBV6-1 and TRBJ2-6; the match to TRBD1 covers 7 bases. Trimming removed 4 bases from V and 3 bases from J; junction bases left unmatched: 18. Germline V lookup: CDR1 MNHNS, CDR2 SASEGT. CDR3 length equals 20 residues.

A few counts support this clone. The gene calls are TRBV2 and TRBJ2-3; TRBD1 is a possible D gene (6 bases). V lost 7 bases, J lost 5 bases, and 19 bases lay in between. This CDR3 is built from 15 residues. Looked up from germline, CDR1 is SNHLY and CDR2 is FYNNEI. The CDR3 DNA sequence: TGTGCCAGCATTACAAAAAATCTACAGGGAGATACGCAGTATTTT. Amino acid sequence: CASITKNLQGDTQYF.

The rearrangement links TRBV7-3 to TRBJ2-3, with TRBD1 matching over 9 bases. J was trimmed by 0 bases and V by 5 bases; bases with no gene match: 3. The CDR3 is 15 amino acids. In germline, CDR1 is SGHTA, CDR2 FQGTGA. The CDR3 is CASSPGQGSTDTQYF. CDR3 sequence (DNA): TGTGCCAGCAGCCCCGGACAGGGGAGCACAGATACGCAGTATTTT.

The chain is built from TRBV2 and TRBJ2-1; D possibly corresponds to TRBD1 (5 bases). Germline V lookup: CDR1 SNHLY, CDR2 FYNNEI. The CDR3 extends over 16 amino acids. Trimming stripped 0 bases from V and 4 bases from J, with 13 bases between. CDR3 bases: TGTGCCAGCAGTGAAGCTCCGCCGACAGTTTACAATGAGCAGTTCTTC. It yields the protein CASSEAPPTVYNEQFF.

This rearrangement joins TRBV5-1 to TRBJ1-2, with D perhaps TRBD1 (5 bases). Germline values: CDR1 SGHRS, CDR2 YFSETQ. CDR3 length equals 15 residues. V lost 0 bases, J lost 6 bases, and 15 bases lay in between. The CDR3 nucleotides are TGCGCCAGCAGCTTGGCGTCAGGGATACGCAATGGCTACACCTTC. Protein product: CASSLASGIRNGYTF.